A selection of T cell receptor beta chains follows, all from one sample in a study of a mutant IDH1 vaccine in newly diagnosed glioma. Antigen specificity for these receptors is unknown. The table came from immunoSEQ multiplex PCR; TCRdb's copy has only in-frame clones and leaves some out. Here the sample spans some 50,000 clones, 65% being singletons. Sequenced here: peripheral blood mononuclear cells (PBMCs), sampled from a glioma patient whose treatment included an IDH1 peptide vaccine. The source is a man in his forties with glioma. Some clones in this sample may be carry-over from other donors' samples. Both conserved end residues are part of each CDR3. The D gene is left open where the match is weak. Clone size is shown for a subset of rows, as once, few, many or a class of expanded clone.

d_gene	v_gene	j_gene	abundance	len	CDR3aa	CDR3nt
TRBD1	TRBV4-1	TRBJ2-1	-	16	CASSLHGTGGNNEQFF	TGCGCCAGCAGCCTTCACGGGACAGGGGGGAACAATGAGCAGTTCTTC
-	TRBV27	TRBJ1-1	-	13	CASSFAWTSGAFF	TGTGCCAGCAGTTTTGCGTGGACCTCTGGGGCTTTCTTT
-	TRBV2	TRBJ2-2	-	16	CASSEQGGGSNGELFF	TGTGCCAGCAGTGAACAGGGGGGGGGCTCTAACGGGGAGCTGTTTTTT
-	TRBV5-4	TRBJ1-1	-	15	CASSLGTASNTEAFF	TGTGCCAGCAGCTTGGGGACAGCAAGCAACACTGAAGCTTTCTTT
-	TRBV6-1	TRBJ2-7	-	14	CASSPATGTGEQYF	TGTGCCAGCAGTCCTGCGACAGGAACGGGCGAGCAGTACTTC
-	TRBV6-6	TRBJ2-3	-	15	CASSYRGLTSDTQYF	TGTGCCAGCAGTTACCGGGGCCTCACTTCGGATACGCAGTATTTT
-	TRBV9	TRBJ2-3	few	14	CASSASRGPDTQYF	TGTGCCAGCAGCGCTTCTAGGGGTCCCGATACGCAGTATTTT
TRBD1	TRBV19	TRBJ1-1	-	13	CASRIDRDTEAFF	TGTGCCAGTAGGATTGACAGGGACACTGAAGCTTTCTTT
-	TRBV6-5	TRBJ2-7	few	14	CASRQRTVPYEQYF	TGTGCCAGCAGGCAACGGACCGTACCCTACGAGCAGTACTTC
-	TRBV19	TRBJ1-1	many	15	CASSRQRTVNTEAFF	TGTGCCAGTAGTCGCCAACGGACAGTGAACACTGAAGCTTTCTTT
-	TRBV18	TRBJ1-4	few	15	CASSRINGPNEKLFF	TGTGCCAGCTCGCGGATCAACGGGCCCAATGAAAAACTGTTTTTT
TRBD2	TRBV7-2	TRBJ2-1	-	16	CASSLEGTSGRFRPFF	TGTGCCAGCAGCTTAGAAGGGACTAGCGGGCGATTCCGGCCTTTCTTC
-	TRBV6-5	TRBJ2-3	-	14	CASSYSTVRDTQYF	TGTGCCAGCAGTTACTCGACAGTAAGAGACACGCAGTATTTT
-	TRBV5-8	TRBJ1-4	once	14	CASRRRATNEKLFF	TGTGCCAGCAGAAGGAGGGCAACTAATGAAAAACTGTTTTTT
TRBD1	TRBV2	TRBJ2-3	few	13	CASRTGVTDTQYF	TGTGCCAGTAGGACAGGGGTGACAGATACGCAGTATTTT
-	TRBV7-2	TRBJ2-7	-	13	CASSLRGSYEQYF	TGTGCCAGCAGCTTAAGGGGTTCCTACGAGCAGTACTTC
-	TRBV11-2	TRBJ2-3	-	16	CASRPPGVASTDTQYF	TGTGCCAGCAGACCCCCTGGGGTAGCGAGCACAGATACGCAGTATTTT
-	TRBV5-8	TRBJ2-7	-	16	CASSRGDRTPDYEQYF	TGTGCCAGCAGTCGGGGAGACCGGACACCCGACTACGAGCAGTACTTC
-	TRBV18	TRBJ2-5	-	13	CASSPRVWETQYF	TGTGCCAGCTCCCCCCGGGTGTGGGAGACCCAGTACTTC
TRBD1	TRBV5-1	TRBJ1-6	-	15	CASSHGDRGNSPLHF	TGCGCCAGCAGCCACGGGGACAGGGGAAATTCACCCCTCCACTTT
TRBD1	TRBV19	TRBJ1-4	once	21	CASSIDHPDRVVSLNNEKLFF	TGTGCCAGTAGTATAGATCATCCGGACAGGGTGGTATCGCTGAATAATGAAAAACTGTTTTTT
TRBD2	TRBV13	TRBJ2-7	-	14	CASSQPSGGREQYF	TGTGCCAGCAGCCAGCCTAGCGGGGGGAGGGAGCAGTACTTC
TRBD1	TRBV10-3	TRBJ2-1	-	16	CAISEADRVGYNEQFF	TGTGCCATCAGTGAGGCGGACAGGGTGGGTTACAATGAGCAGTTCTTC
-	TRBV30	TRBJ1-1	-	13	CAWSVAGNTEAFF	TGTGCCTGGAGTGTAGCAGGGAACACTGAAGCTTTCTTT
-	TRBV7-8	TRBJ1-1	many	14	CASSSTEGRTEAFF	TGTGCCAGCAGCTCAACAGAGGGCCGCACTGAAGCTTTCTTT
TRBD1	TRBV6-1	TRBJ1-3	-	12	CAGRTGHNTIYF	TGTGCCGGACGGACAGGGCACAACACCATATATTTT
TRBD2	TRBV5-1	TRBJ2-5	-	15	CASSLTSGGRETQYF	TGCGCCAGCAGCTTAACGAGCGGGGGGAGGGAGACCCAGTACTTC
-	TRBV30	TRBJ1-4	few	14	CAWSVGSNNEKLFF	TGTGCCTGGAGTGTCGGGAGTAATAATGAAAAACTGTTTTTT
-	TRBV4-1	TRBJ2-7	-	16	CASSQEGGRSTYEQYF	TGCGCCAGCAGCCAAGAGGGGGGACGTTCCACCTACGAGCAGTACTTC
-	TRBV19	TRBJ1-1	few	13	CASSTGWIAEAFF	TGTGCCAGTAGTACAGGGTGGATCGCTGAAGCTTTCTTT
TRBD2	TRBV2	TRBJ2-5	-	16	CASSEFTSGATETQYF	TGTGCCAGCAGTGAATTTACTAGCGGGGCCACAGAGACCCAGTACTTC
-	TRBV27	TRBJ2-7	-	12	CASSPDFYEQYF	TGTGCCAGCAGTCCGGATTTCTACGAGCAGTACTTC
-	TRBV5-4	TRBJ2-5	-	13	CASSLDREETQYF	TGTGCCAGCAGCTTGGACAGGGAGGAGACCCAGTACTTC
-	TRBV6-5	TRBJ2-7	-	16	CASSYSMAGSSNEQYF	TGTGCCAGCAGTTACTCGATGGCGGGCAGTTCCAACGAGCAGTACTTC
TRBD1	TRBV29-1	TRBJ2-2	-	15	CSVRNQGATTGELFF	TGCAGCGTTCGTAACCAGGGGGCGACCACCGGGGAGCTGTTTTTT
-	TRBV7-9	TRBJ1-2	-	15	CASSLRERGAHGYTF	TGTGCCAGCAGCTTAAGGGAGAGGGGAGCTCATGGCTACACCTTC
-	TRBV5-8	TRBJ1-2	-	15	CASGNCPRKTYGYTF	TGTGCCAGCGGAAACTGTCCACGAAAGACCTATGGCTACACCTTC
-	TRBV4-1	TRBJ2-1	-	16	CASSLLGTTDYNEQFF	TGCGCCAGCAGCCTACTTGGGACCACCGACTACAATGAGCAGTTCTTC
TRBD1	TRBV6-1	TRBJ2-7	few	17	CASSEDLRLTGRSEQYF	TGTGCCAGCAGTGAAGACCTCCGGTTGACAGGGCGCTCCGAGCAGTACTTC
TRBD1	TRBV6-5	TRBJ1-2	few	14	CASSYLTGGYGYTF	TGTGCCAGCAGTTATTTGACAGGGGGGTATGGCTACACCTTC
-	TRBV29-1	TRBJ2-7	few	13	CSVEGSADYEQYF	TGCAGCGTTGAAGGCTCGGCGGACTACGAGCAGTACTTC
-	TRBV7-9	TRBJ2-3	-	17	CASSHLRGPPSTDTQYF	TGTGCCAGCAGCCATCTACGAGGACCACCCTCCACAGATACGCAGTATTTT
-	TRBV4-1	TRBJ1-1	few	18	CASSQDEKGGTRNTEAFF	TGCGCCAGCAGCCAAGATGAAAAGGGGGGGACACGTAACACTGAAGCTTTCTTT
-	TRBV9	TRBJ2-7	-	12	CASSGTLGEQYF	TGTGCCAGCAGTGGGACCCTCGGCGAGCAGTACTTC
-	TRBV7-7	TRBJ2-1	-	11	CASSSGSLQFF	TGTGCTAGCAGCTCCGGATCATTGCAGTTCTTC
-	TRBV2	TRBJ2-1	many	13	CASSRSTGDEQFF	TGTGCCAGCAGTCGGTCCACGGGGGATGAGCAGTTCTTC
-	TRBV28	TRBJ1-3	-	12	CASRESGNTIYF	TGTGCCAGCAGAGAAAGTGGAAACACCATATATTTT
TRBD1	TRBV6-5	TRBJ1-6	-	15	CASSYRDRGNSPLHF	TGTGCCAGCAGTTACCGCGACAGGGGGAATTCACCCCTCCACTTT
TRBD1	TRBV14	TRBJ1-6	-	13	CASSLTGGSPLHF	TGTGCCAGCAGCCTTACAGGGGGATCACCCCTCCACTTT